Described below is a single TCR beta chain sequence and its context. V lost 3 bases and J lost 10, with 9 bases in between. The CDR3 loop spans 12 amino acids. Some clones are missing from TCRdb's copy, which holds only in-frame ones; the method was immunoSEQ multiplex PCR. This sample yields some 120,000 clones, of which under 95% are seen a single time; around 7.9% belongs to the top ten. This record comes from a study of control samples from healthy donors and cancer patients. This chain joins TRBV12-3 or TRBV12-4 and TRBJ1-4; D gene unclear. This sequence was found in a man aged 18 to 29 in good health. Sequences were obtained from blood. The CDR3 here is CASSFTDRKLFF. The CDR3 nucleotides are TGTGCCAGCAGTTTTACAGACCGAAAACTGTTTTTT.